This is a list of T cell receptor beta chains from one sample in a study of memory CD4+ T cells and cytomegalovirus serostatus. The protocol was immunoSEQ multiplex PCR, while the TCRdb copy is restricted to in-frame clones and leaves out a portion. This table has some 60,000 clones, about 81% appearing once. The sample was memory CD4+ T cells from blood. These receptors all come from an adult in good health and CMV-seronegative. Both conserved end residues are part of each CDR3. A D gene is named only where the DNA matches it firmly. Part of the rows lack a size; the others show once, few, many or a class for expanded clones.

V gene	J gene	clone size	D gene	CDR3 protein	CDR3 DNA
TRBV7-9	TRBJ2-7	.	.	CASTPSGRVGEQYF	TGTGCCAGCACCCCTTCAGGGCGGGTGGGCGAGCAGTACTTC
TRBV5-4	TRBJ1-2	.	.	CASRRFDYGYTF	TGTGCCAGCAGGCGTTTTGACTATGGCTACACCTTC
TRBV5-1	TRBJ1-3	.	.	CASSRGVQGIGTGNTIYF	TGCGCCAGCAGCCGAGGTGTTCAGGGGATTGGAACTGGAAACACCATATATTTT
TRBV5-6	TRBJ2-5	few	.	CASSLVGGVEETQYF	TGTGCCAGCAGCTTGGTAGGAGGGGTCGAAGAGACCCAGTACTTC
TRBV27	TRBJ1-1	few	.	CASTTGLKTEAFF	TGTGCCAGCACAACAGGGTTAAAGACTGAAGCTTTCTTT
TRBV29-1	TRBJ1-1	.	.	CSVAGNREGTEAFF	TGCAGCGTCGCAGGTAACAGGGAGGGCACTGAAGCTTTCTTT
TRBV4-2	TRBJ2-5	.	TRBD2	CASTTTSGTLETQYF	TGTGCCAGTACCACGACTAGCGGGACGTTAGAGACCCAGTACTTC
TRBV11-2	TRBJ2-2	.	.	CASSLRGMTLAGELFF	TGTGCCAGCAGCTTAAGGGGGATGACTTTGGCCGGGGAGCTGTTTTTT
TRBV19	TRBJ2-7	.	.	CASSRGEAHEQYF	TGTGCCAGTAGTAGGGGGGAGGCCCACGAGCAGTACTTC
TRBV19	TRBJ1-1	once	.	CASSIDNTGYTEAFF	TGTGCCAGTAGTATAGATAATACAGGGTACACTGAAGCTTTCTTT
TRBV5-4	TRBJ2-2	.	.	CASSLVQGGTGELFF	TGTGCCAGCAGCTTAGTCCAGGGTGGCACCGGGGAGCTGTTTTTT
TRBV7-9	TRBJ2-1	.	TRBD2	CASSLEAGVPYNEQFF	TGTGCCAGCAGCTTAGAAGCGGGAGTTCCCTACAATGAGCAGTTCTTC
TRBV5-4	TRBJ2-3	.	.	CASSAKGRPGPGVPQYF	TGTGCCAGCAGCGCTAAGGGAAGACCGGGACCAGGGGTTCCGCAGTATTTT
TRBV6-6	TRBJ1-2	.	TRBD1	CASSSGTGVGYTF	TGTGCCAGCAGTTCCGGGACAGGGGTTGGCTACACCTTC
TRBV28	TRBJ1-2	.	.	CASSSNREFGYGYTF	TGTGCCAGCAGTTCAAACAGGGAATTCGGGTATGGCTACACCTTC
TRBV28	TRBJ1-1	.	TRBD1	CASSLGTELQAFF	TGTGCCAGCAGTTTGGGGACAGAGTTACAAGCTTTCTTT
TRBV30	TRBJ2-3	.	.	CAWSVLTDTQYF	TGTGCCTGGAGTGTACTCACAGATACGCAGTATTTT
TRBV6-1	TRBJ2-7	.	.	CASAVDGTYEQYF	TGTGCCAGTGCCGTGGACGGAACCTACGAGCAGTACTTC
TRBV18	TRBJ2-3	.	.	CASSPAMGTDTQYF	TGTGCCAGCTCACCAGCGATGGGCACAGATACGCAGTATTTT
TRBV5-4	TRBJ1-2	many	TRBD1	CASSQGFRGQAGDGYTF	TGTGCCAGCAGTCAGGGATTTAGGGGACAGGCGGGGGATGGCTACACCTTC
TRBV10-1	TRBJ2-2	.	TRBD2	CASSEGRESGELFF	TGCGCCAGCAGTGAGGGGCGGGAGTCCGGGGAGCTGTTTTTT
TRBV19	TRBJ1-5	.	TRBD1	CASQAGGFDQPQHF	TGTGCCAGCCAAGCAGGGGGCTTTGATCAGCCCCAGCATTTT
TRBV7-2	TRBJ2-4	.	TRBD1	CASSPRQGRNIQYF	TGTGCCAGCAGCCCGAGACAGGGAAGGAACATTCAGTACTTC
TRBV5-4	TRBJ1-1	.	TRBD1	CASSADRGDTEAFF	TGTGCCAGCAGCGCGGACAGGGGGGACACTGAAGCTTTCTTT
TRBV2	TRBJ2-1	few	TRBD2	CASSDLLAVSSYNEQFF	TGTGCCAGCAGTGACCTTCTAGCGGTCAGCTCCTACAATGAGCAGTTCTTC
TRBV7-5	TRBJ2-1	.	.	CARSVYRLAGRGEQFF	TGTGCCAGAAGCGTCTACAGACTAGCGGGAAGGGGTGAGCAGTTCTTC
TRBV29-1	TRBJ1-1	.	TRBD1	CSVDDRVGTEAFF	TGCAGCGTTGACGACAGGGTAGGCACTGAAGCTTTCTTT
TRBV27	TRBJ2-1	.	TRBD2	CASSFEREGLHEQFF	TGTGCCAGCAGTTTCGAACGGGAGGGCCTACATGAGCAGTTCTTC
TRBV11-3	TRBJ2-4	few	TRBD1	CASSLQGAGNIQYF	TGTGCCAGCAGTCTCCAGGGGGCGGGAAACATTCAGTACTTC
TRBV29-1	TRBJ2-3	few	.	CSVGFGPTDTQYF	TGCAGCGTTGGCTTTGGGCCAACAGATACGCAGTATTTT
TRBV9	TRBJ2-7	.	TRBD1	CASSVGSGQTYEQYF	TGTGCCAGCAGCGTAGGCTCGGGACAGACCTACGAGCAGTACTTC
TRBV7-7	TRBJ2-5	.	TRBD1	CASSFGQGIQETQYF	TGTGCCAGCAGTTTTGGACAGGGAATACAAGAGACCCAGTACTTC
TRBV7-2	TRBJ2-5	.	TRBD1	CASSRDREQETQYF	TGTGCCAGCAGCAGGGACAGGGAACAAGAGACCCAGTACTTC
TRBV4-2	TRBJ2-6	.	.	CASSQVGTGGANVLTF	TGTGCCAGCAGCCAAGTCGGGACGGGTGGGGCCAACGTCCTGACTTTC
TRBV5-1	TRBJ1-1	.	.	CASSLDLRTTEAFF	TGCGCCAGCAGCTTGGATTTGAGAACAACTGAAGCTTTCTTT
TRBV19	TRBJ2-7	few	.	CASSGTSTTYEQYF	TGTGCCAGTAGTGGGACTTCTACTACCTACGAGCAGTACTTC
TRBV7-2	TRBJ1-5	.	.	CASSPKTGSPSFPQPQHF	TGTGCCAGCAGCCCTAAGACGGGTTCGCCTTCTTTCCCTCAGCCCCAGCATTTT
TRBV29-1	TRBJ1-5	.	.	CSVETGDNQPQHF	TGCAGCGTTGAAACGGGGGACAATCAGCCCCAGCATTTT
TRBV19	TRBJ2-6	.	.	CASSIREQGSGANVLTF	TGTGCCAGTAGTATCAGGGAACAGGGATCTGGGGCCAACGTCCTGACTTTC
TRBV5-1	TRBJ2-1	.	TRBD1	CASSEGQGGYNEQFF	TGCGCCAGCAGCGAAGGACAGGGCGGGTACAATGAGCAGTTCTTC